The next 2 T cell receptor beta chains were all read from a single sample in a study of cytomegalovirus exposure and HLA in healthy donors. PCR involved 60 Vbeta and 13 Jbeta primers. The method was immunoSEQ multiplex PCR; TCRdb's version includes in-frame clones alone and lacks a portion of them. The sample includes about 170,000 clones, around 80% of them seen just once. Sequencing was carried out using PBMCs. All receptors derive from a male donor in good health and CMV-seronegative.

This chain's CDR3 is CASSISRGENEKLFF. The CDR3 DNA follows: TGTGCCAGTAGTATCTCTCGGGGAGAGAATGAAAAACTGTTTTTT. This chain links TRBV19 with TRBJ1-4; D is uncertain. Germline values: CDR1 LNHDA, CDR2 SQIVND (reference sequence). V shed 3 bases and J shed 5 bases, with 13 bases lying between them. CDR3 length: 15 residues. Using reference TRBV19 and TRBJ1-4 for the parts outside the CDR3, the full variable domain is DGGITQSPKYLFRKEGQNVTLSCEQNLNHDAMYWYRQDPGQGLRLIYYSQIVNDFQKGDIAEGYSVSREKKESFPLTVTSAQKNPTAFYLCASSISRGENEKLFFGSGTQLSVL.

The chain is built from TRBV7-8 and TRBJ1-5; a possible D gene is TRBD1 (6 bases). V was pared by 0 bases and J by 3 bases, with 9 bases between. Germline CDR1 SGHVS, CDR2 FQNEAQ. The CDR3 spans 15 residues. The CDR3 loop reads CASSLARGVNQPQHF. CDR3 DNA: TGTGCCAGCAGCTTAGCCAGGGGAGTCAATCAGCCCCAGCATTTT.